This TCR beta chain comes out of a study of shared clonotypes between healthy human individuals. Turning to the study itself: A few men and two women, aged 18 to 49, were donors. General study results and limits: Unshared clonotypes carried lower generation probabilities than those common to all four donors. Larger estimated richness was generally seen in naive subsets than in memory subsets. Inspection by rarefaction showed sorted-subset sequencing to be incomplete despite large depth.

V gave up 5 bases and J gave up 2 bases; unmatched junction bases: 5. CDR1 is MNHEY, CDR2 SVGAGI, per germline. CDR3 length equals 14 residues. Assay: immunoSEQ multiplex PCR; the TCRdb copy retains only in-frame clones and omits some. The sample holds a few hundred thousand clones, approximately 97% seen once. On this clone itself: Its antigen is still unknown.

This sequence was found in a man aged 30 to 39 in good health. Sequencing input: memory CD8+ T cells sorted from blood. Subset indicated: CD45RO+ cells pooled with CCR7-negative TemRA cells. The chain links TRBV6-5 to TRBJ1-1; 7 positions agree with TRBD1. CDR3 bases: TGTGCCAGCAGTAACACAGGGGCTAACACTGAAGCTTTCTTT. Its protein is CASSNTGANTEAFF.